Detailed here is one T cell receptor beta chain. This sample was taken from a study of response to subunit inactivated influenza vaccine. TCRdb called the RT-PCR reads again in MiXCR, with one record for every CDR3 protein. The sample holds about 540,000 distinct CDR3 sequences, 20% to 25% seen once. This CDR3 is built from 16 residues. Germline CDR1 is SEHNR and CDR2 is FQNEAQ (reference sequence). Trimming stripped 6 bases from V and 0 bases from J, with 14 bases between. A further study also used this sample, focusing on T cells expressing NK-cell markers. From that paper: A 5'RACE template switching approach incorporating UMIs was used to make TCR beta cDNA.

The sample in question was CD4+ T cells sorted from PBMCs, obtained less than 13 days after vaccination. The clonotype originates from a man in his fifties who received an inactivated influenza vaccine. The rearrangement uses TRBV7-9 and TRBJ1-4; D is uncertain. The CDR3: CASRHTHAATNEKLFF. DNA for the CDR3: TGTGCCAGCAGACACACGCATGCCGCAACTAATGAAAAACTGTTTTTT.